The rows below give T cell receptor beta chains drawn from one sample of a study of blood T cell repertoires in COVID-19. Measured with immunoSEQ multiplex PCR; TCRdb has only the in-frame clones, and not every one. The sample includes hundreds of thousands of clones, about nine tenths of them seen just once. Sample: PBMCs or T cells enriched from blood (not recorded which). The receptor set was obtained from a man between 60 and 75 years old who had recovered from COVID-19. The CDR3 runs from the conserved cysteine through the conserved F or W. The D gene is left open where the match is weak. Size is stated for part of the rows, as once, few or many counts, or as a class when the clone is expanded.

d_call j_call v_call clone_size cdr3_nt cdr3_aa
. TRBJ2-7 TRBV4-1 . TGCGCCAGCAGCCAAGGATTGGGCCAGGGAAAGGACGAGCAGTACTTC CASSQGLGQGKDEQYF
. TRBJ2-1 TRBV5-1 few TGCGCCAGCAGCTTGGACAACGGGGTCTACAATGAGCAGTTCTTC CASSLDNGVYNEQFF
TRBD2 TRBJ2-1 TRBV11-3 . TGTGCCAGCAGCTTAGGTATGACTAGCGCTAACAATGAGCAGTTCTTC CASSLGMTSANNEQFF
. TRBJ2-1 TRBV5-1 . TGCGCCAGCAGCTTGGAAGTAGGGGCCTACAATGAGCAGTTCTTC CASSLEVGAYNEQFF
. TRBJ1-5 TRBV7-8 . TGTGCCAGCAGCTTAGCAGGGGGAGGCAATCAGCCCCAGCATTTT CASSLAGGGNQPQHF
. TRBJ2-7 TRBV28 . TGTGCCAGCAGTCTCGGACAGACTTACCCCTCCTACGAGCAGTACTTC CASSLGQTYPSYEQYF
. TRBJ2-7 TRBV30 . TGTGCCTGGAGCCGTCAGTACTACGAGCAGTACTTC CAWSRQYYEQYF
TRBD2 TRBJ2-3 TRBV14 . TGTGCCAGCAGCCGATCAACCGGGACTAGCGGGAGTCGAACAGATACGCAGTATTTT CASSRSTGTSGSRTDTQYF
TRBD1 TRBJ1-6 TRBV6-5 . TGTGCCAGCAGTCGACAGGGTGGCAATTCACCCCTCCACTTT CASSRQGGNSPLHF
. TRBJ2-2 TRBV9 . TGTGCCAGCAGCGTAGTGGCAGGGGAGATCACCGGGGAGCTGTTTTTT CASSVVAGEITGELFF
TRBD1 TRBJ2-7 TRBV27 . TGTGCCAGCAGTTTCAGGGGGCGCGCCTACGAGCAGTACTTC CASSFRGRAYEQYF
TRBD2 TRBJ2-2 TRBV7-9 . TGTGCCAGCTTTACCGTAGCGGGACACACCGGGGAGCTGTTTTTT CASFTVAGHTGELFF
TRBD1 TRBJ2-1 TRBV18 . TGTGCCAGCTCACCACTTGGACAGGGGACAATTGAGCAGTTCTTC CASSPLGQGTIEQFF